The 31 T cell receptor beta chains below all came from one sample that was sequenced in a study of HIV-infected patients and healthy controls. cDNA was made from around 0.5 ug RNA using alpha and beta constant primers. Separate chain-specific third strand synthesis with multiplexing indices produced the alpha and beta libraries. TCRdb re-analysed the 5' RACE reads in MiXCR, keeping a single row per CDR3 protein. The data hold 8,000 to 9,000 distinct CDR3 sequences, with more than 7.5% observed a single time. Roughly three months, about 14 weeks, into antiretroviral therapy, follow-up blood was collected. Whole blood was used without fractionation, so all unsorted peripheral T cells were included. Sequenced here: blood, sampled during antiretroviral therapy. The receptor source for this set is an adult with HIV infection.

This clonotype was seen at least ten times. The chain joins TRBV11-1 to TRBJ2-6, with a weak D call TRBD2 (6 bases). This CDR3 has 15 amino acids. Trimming pared 4 bases from V and 0 bases from J, leaving 7 bases between. Germline V gene lookup returns CDR1 SGHAT and CDR2 FQDESV (reference sequence). As DNA, the CDR3 is TGTGCCAGCAGCTGGGAGGCCTCTGGGGCCAACGTCCTGACTTTC. It encodes CASSWEASGANVLTF.

The rearrangement joins TRBV4-1 to TRBJ1-2; unclear D gene. The CDR3 is 16 amino acids. The germline V gene encodes CDR1 MGHRA and CDR2 YSYEKL. The germline V and J ends were trimmed by 2 bases and 4 bases, with 17 bases remaining between them. CDR3 bases: TGCGCCAGCAGCCAAATCGGTACAGAGGAGAGCTATGGCTACACCTTC. It is translated as CASSQIGTEESYGYTF.

This clonotype was found many times. V usage is TRBV5-1 and J usage is TRBJ1-5; D is undetermined. Between the trimmed V and J ends, which lost 4 bases and 0 bases, there was a span of 17 bases. Germline-derived CDR1 and CDR2 are SGHRS and YFSETQ. The CDR3 length is 17 residues. The CDR3 DNA follows: TGCGCCAGCAGCCGGTCCCCTCTACACAATAGCAATCAGCCCCAGCATTTT. The encoded protein is CASSRSPLHNSNQPQHF.

Sample share makes this clonotype medium-sized. The chain is built from TRBV7-9 and TRBJ1-2, with unresolved D. Germline V gives CDR1 SEHNR, CDR2 FQNEAQ (reference sequence). V lost 1 base and J lost 8, with 11 bases in between. This CDR3 comprises 13 residues. CDR3 sequence: CASSLEAVRGYTF. As DNA, the CDR3 is TGTGCCAGCAGCTTAGAGGCAGTCCGGGGCTACACCTTC.

This clonotype was observed at least ten times. The rearrangement links TRBV11-2 to TRBJ2-2; tentatively, D is TRBD1 (6 bases). Trimming stripped 2 bases from V and 1 base from J, with 8 bases between. The length of the CDR3 is 15 residues. The germline CDR1 and CDR2 sequences are SGHAT and FQNNGV. The CDR3 sequence: CASSLLTGNTGELFF. CDR3 DNA sequence: TGTGCCAGCAGCTTATTGACAGGGAACACCGGGGAGCTGTTTTTT.

This clonotype is labeled medium-sized (0.01 to 0.1%). V gene TRBV5-1 combines with J gene TRBJ1-1; tentative D call: TRBD1 (5 bases). Trimming removed 2 bases from V and 0 bases from J, with 11 bases in between. Germline V gene sequence: CDR1 SGHRS, CDR2 YFSETQ. The CDR3 consists of 15 residues. The CDR3 DNA reads as TGCGCCAGCAGCTTTGGGGGAGGCATGAACACTGAAGCTTTCTTT. It yields the protein CASSFGGGMNTEAFF.

The chain combines TRBV5-5 with TRBJ2-7, with TRBD1 matching 8 bases. The V segment lost 4 bases and the J segment 6 bases; nucleotides outside the gene matches: 9. CDR1 SGHKS and CDR2 YYEKEE come from the germline V gene (reference sequence). The CDR3 has 14 residues. In DNA, the CDR3 is TGTGCCAGCAGCGTAGACAGGGGAAGGGTCGAGCAGTACTTC. Translation gives CASSVDRGRVEQYF.

The chain recombines TRBV28 with TRBJ1-1, with D possibly TRBD1 on 6 matching bases. Per germline, CDR1 MDHEN and CDR2 SYDVKM. This CDR3 has 16 residues. Trimming left V 7 bases short and J 2 bases short, with 20 bases between. This chain's CDR3 is CASIPPPGQINTEAFF. The CDR3, as DNA: TGTGCCAGCATACCCCCGCCCGGACAGATTAACACTGAAGCTTTCTTT.

This clonotype is categorized as medium-sized. V and J are TRBV7-6 and TRBJ2-1, with TRBD1 as a possible D gene (6 bases). Germline V CDR1 and CDR2: SGHVS, FNYEAQ. Between the trimmed V and J ends, which lost 1 base and 5 bases, there was a span of 12 bases. This CDR3 is built from 15 residues. The CDR3 reads CASSLGNDRHNEQFF. In DNA form, the CDR3 reads TGTGCCAGCAGCTTAGGGAACGACAGGCACAATGAGCAGTTCTTC.

This clonotype ranks as medium-sized (0.01 to 0.1%). The rearrangement links TRBV29-1 to TRBJ1-2; D might be TRBD1 (6 bases). Trimming took 5 bases from V and 8 from J, leaving 9 bases between them. Germline V gene sequence: CDR1 SQVTM, CDR2 ANQGSEA. The CDR3 covers 10 residues. CDR3 amino acids: CSVSGVGYTF. For the CDR3, the DNA is TGCAGCGTTTCAGGGGTAGGCTACACCTTC.

This clonotype ranks as medium-sized. The chain is built from TRBV6-5 and TRBJ2-7, with 9 bases lining up with TRBD1. CDR3 length equals 18 residues. The junction had 18 bases not matched to a gene; V was cut back by 5 bases and J by 4 bases. Germline V gives CDR1 MNHEY, CDR2 SVGAGI. CDR3 residues: CASSLNPPGQGRSYEQYF. CDR3 DNA: TGTGCCAGCAGTCTTAATCCCCCTGGACAGGGGAGAAGTTACGAGCAGTACTTC.

This clonotype has at least ten counts. This chain links TRBV4-1 with TRBJ2-3; D gene ambiguous. Germline V gene data show CDR1 as MGHRA and CDR2 as YSYEKL. V was shortened by 0 bases and J by 1 base, with 8 bases between the two germline ends. There are 15 residues in the CDR3. CDR3 sequence reads: CASSQEGSRTDTQYF. The CDR3 nucleotides are TGCGCCAGCAGCCAAGAGGGCAGTCGCACAGATACGCAGTATTTT.

Judged by abundance, this clonotype is medium-sized. The J gene is TRBJ1-4, the V gene TRBV5-1; D is possibly TRBD1 (6 bases). The CDR3 is made up of 13 amino acids. Trimming took off 1 base at V and 8 bases at J, with 9 bases between the two ends. From germline, CDR1 is SGHRS and CDR2 YFSETQ. DNA for the CDR3: TGCGCCAGCAGCTTGTCCGGGACAGAAAAACTGTTTTTT. Encoded protein: CASSLSGTEKLFF.

J is TRBJ2-7 and V is TRBV20-1; D gene unclear. V lost 3 bases, J lost 1 base, and 16 bases lay in between. The CDR3 contains 15 residues. Germline lookup yields CDR1 DFQATT and CDR2 SNEGSKA (reference sequence). For the CDR3, the DNA is TGCAGTGCTAGTCGAGCCATGCAGGCTTCCTACGAGCAGTACTTC. Its protein is CSASRAMQASYEQYF.

This clonotype is categorized as medium-sized. This chain joins TRBV7-9 and TRBJ2-5; D could derive from TRBD1 or TRBD2 (5 bases each). CDR3 length equals 15 residues. Between the trimmed V and J ends, which lost 5 bases and 3 bases, there was a span of 16 bases. CDR1 SEHNR and CDR2 FQNEAQ come from the germline V gene (reference sequence). CDR3: CASSPPWGSKETQYF. The CDR3, as DNA: TGTGCCAGCAGCCCCCCCTGGGGGAGTAAAGAGACCCAGTACTTC. Together with reference TRBV7-9 and TRBJ2-5, the CDR3 gives the full variable domain: DTGVSQNPRHKITKRGQNVTFRCDPISEHNRLYWYRQTLGQGPEFLTYFQNEAQLEKSRLLSDRFSAERPKGSFSTLEIQRTEQGDSAMYLCASSPPWGSKETQYFGPGTRLLVL.

This clonotype occurred many times. The rearrangement joins TRBV6-2 or TRBV6-3 to TRBJ1-5, with a tentative D call TRBD1 (5 bases). This CDR3 has 19 residues. The V gene lost 6 bases and the J gene lost 2 bases, with 26 bases spanning the gap. Germline V lookup: CDR1 MNHEY, CDR2 SVGEGT. The CDR3 region is CASSHPGGRPSNGNQPQHF. In DNA, the CDR3 is TGTGCCAGCAGCCATCCTGGGGGTAGACCGTCCAATGGCAATCAGCCCCAGCATTTT.

This clonotype was counted a few times. The J gene is TRBJ2-7, the V gene TRBV12-3 or TRBV12-4; TRBD2 aligns across 7 bases. The junction had 14 bases not matched to a gene; V was cut back by 3 bases and J by 0 bases. The CDR3 totals 18 residues. This CDR3 is CASSLRQGGLGSSYEQYF. DNA for the CDR3: TGTGCCAGCAGTTTGCGCCAGGGAGGGCTCGGGAGCTCCTACGAGCAGTACTTC.

The V and J genes are TRBV9 and TRBJ2-3; D not certain. CDR3 size: 15 residues. Germline CDR1 reads SGDLS; CDR2 reads YYNGEE. Trimming cost V 2 bases and J 2 bases, with 12 bases left between them. CDR3 sequence reads: CASSVGKGHTDTQYF. The CDR3 bases are TGTGCCAGCAGCGTCGGAAAGGGCCACACAGATACGCAGTATTTT. Drawing the rest from reference TRBV9 and TRBJ2-3, the complete variable domain is DSGVTQTPKHLITATGQRVTLRCSPRSGDLSVYWYQQSLDQGLQFLIQYYNGEERAKGNILERFSAQQFPDLHSELNLSSLELGDSALYFCASSVGKGHTDTQYFGPGTRLTVL.

By its share, this clonotype is medium-sized. The chain recombines TRBV5-4 with TRBJ2-3; 14 bases align to TRBD2. This CDR3 spans 16 amino acids. Unmatched junction bases numbered 4, after V lost 4 bases and J lost 3 bases. CDR1 is SGHNT and CDR2 is YYREEE in the germline V gene (reference sequence). The CDR3: CASSVGTSGGTDTQYF. CDR3 DNA sequence: TGTGCCAGCAGCGTCGGGACTAGCGGGGGTACAGATACGCAGTATTTT.

By sample share, this clonotype is medium-sized. The V gene is TRBV5-4, the J gene TRBJ2-5; D possibly corresponds to TRBD2 (6 bases). The ends were cut back, 0 bases at V and 1 base at J, with 10 bases in the middle. The germline V gene has CDR1 SGHNT and CDR2 YYREEE (reference sequence). The CDR3 runs to 15 residues. Written as DNA, the CDR3 is TGTGCCAGCAGCTTGGCTAGCGCAGTCCAAGAGACCCAGTACTTC. Translating gives CASSLASAVQETQYF.

By sample fraction, this clonotype is medium-sized. V usage is TRBV6-2 or TRBV6-3 and J usage is TRBJ2-6; 8 bases fit TRBD2. The CDR3 extends over 21 amino acids. From germline, CDR1 is MNHEY and CDR2 SVGEGT. V lost 4 bases and J lost 0; bases outside the gene matches: 17. As DNA, the CDR3 is TGTGCCAGCAGTTCCCGAAGCGGGAGAGTGCCGTTTATCTCTGGGGCCAACGTCCTGACTTTC. Amino acid sequence: CASSSRSGRVPFISGANVLTF.

This clonotype has at least ten counts. The chain links TRBV12-3 or TRBV12-4 to TRBJ2-7; D gene unclear. This CDR3 spans 12 amino acids. V shed 4 bases and J shed 5 bases, with 9 bases lying between them. The CDR3 reads CASSSPPHEQYF. CDR3 nucleotide sequence: TGTGCCAGCAGTTCCCCTCCTCACGAGCAGTACTTC.

This sequence joins TRBV14 and TRBJ1-2; D call uncertain. V was cut by 0 bases and J by 3 bases, with 5 bases left in between. CDR1 and CDR2 (germline): SGHDN, FVKESK. The CDR3 spans 13 residues. The CDR3 DNA sequence: TGTGCCAGCAGCCAAGATTCCGACTATGGCTACACCTTC. Its translation: CASSQDSDYGYTF.

This clonotype was counted at least ten times. The chain employs TRBV7-2 and TRBJ1-5; 7 bases are a match to TRBD1. V shed 2 bases and J 0 bases; nucleotides not matched to a gene: 13. This CDR3 has 19 amino acids. Germline loops: CDR1 SGHTA, CDR2 FQGNSA. The CDR3 sequence: CASSLRPLTGIHSNQPQHF. CDR3 in DNA: TGTGCCAGCAGCTTAAGACCTCTGACAGGGATTCATAGCAATCAGCCCCAGCATTTT. The whole variable domain, remainder taken from reference TRBV7-2 and TRBJ1-5, is GAGVSQSPSNKVTEKGKDVELRCDPISGHTALYWYRQSLGQGLEFLIYFQGNSAPDKSGLPSDRFSAERTGGSVSTLTIQRTQQEDSAVYLCASSLRPLTGIHSNQPQHFGDGTRLSIL.

This clonotype occurred a few times. This chain joins TRBV4-1 and TRBJ2-7, with 9 bases that match TRBD2. This CDR3 has 14 residues. V lost 3 bases and J lost 7; bases outside the gene matches: 7. Looked up from germline, CDR1 is MGHRA and CDR2 is YSYEKL. The CDR3 nucleotides read TGCGCCAGCAGCCACGTAGCGGGGGAGGAAGAGCAGTACTTC. Amino acid sequence: CASSHVAGEEEQYF.

In this sample, this clonotype turned up many times. The chain has TRBV27 and TRBJ1-1; a weak D match, TRBD1 (6 bases). Germline-derived CDR1 and CDR2 are MNHEY and SMNVEV (reference sequence). V was cut by 5 bases and J by 0 bases, with 10 bases left in between. This CDR3 spans 14 amino acids. The CDR3 DNA follows: TGTGCCAGCAGTCTTACAGGGCTGAACACTGAAGCTTTCTTT. It encodes CASSLTGLNTEAFF.

By proportion, this clonotype is medium-sized. The chain joins TRBV5-1 to TRBJ2-3; 9 bases are shared with TRBD2. V lost 3 bases and J lost 1; bases outside the gene matches: 3. Germline V gene data show CDR1 as SGHRS and CDR2 as YFSETQ. CDR3 size: 15 residues. The CDR3 here is CASSSRTSGTDTQYF. CDR3 nucleotides: TGCGCCAGCAGCTCAAGGACTAGCGGCACAGATACGCAGTATTTT.

The genes are TRBV12-3 or TRBV12-4 and TRBJ1-2; 10 nucleotides match TRBD1. The CDR3 totals 15 residues. V shed 5 bases, J shed 3 bases, and the junction held 6 bases outside the gene matches. CDR3: CASSADRGRYYGYTF. The CDR3 coding sequence is TGTGCCAGCAGTGCCGACAGGGGGCGGTACTATGGCTACACCTTC.

This clonotype appeared many times. The chain combines TRBV2 with TRBJ1-5, with D perhaps TRBD1 (6 bases). The CDR3 sequence is 13 residues long. CDR1 SNHLY and CDR2 FYNNEI come from the germline V gene. Trimming removed 6 bases at V and 5 bases at J, with 11 bases between. CDR3 residues: CASRGQPDQPQHF. DNA of the CDR3: TGTGCCAGCAGAGGACAGCCGGATCAGCCCCAGCATTTT.

This clonotype has at least ten counts. The chain links TRBV27 to TRBJ2-2; TRBD1 matches 7 bases. V lost 3 bases to trimming and J lost 7 bases; unmatched junction nucleotides: 2. From germline, CDR1 is MNHEY and CDR2 SMNVEV (reference sequence). This CDR3 has 13 amino acids. CDR3 coding DNA: TGTGCCAGCAGTTTTTCAGGGGGCGGGGAGCTGTTTTTT. Translated: CASSFSGGGELFF.

This clonotype was seen repeatedly, ten times or more. V is TRBV5-8 and J is TRBJ1-5, with a tentative D call TRBD1 (6 bases). There are 15 residues in the CDR3. Between the trimmed V and J ends, which lost 0 bases and 6 bases, there was a span of 13 bases. From germline, CDR1 is SGHTS and CDR2 YDEGEE. The CDR3 DNA follows: TGTGCCAGCAGCTTGGGACGGACAGATCGTCAGCCCCAGCATTTT. Residues: CASSLGRTDRQPQHF. The complete variable domain, with remaining parts taken from reference TRBV5-8 and TRBJ1-5, reads EAGVTQSPTHLIKTRGQQATLRCSPISGHTSVYWYQQALGLGLQFLLWYDEGEERNRGNFPPRFSGRQFPNYSSELNVNALELEDSALYLCASSLGRTDRQPQHFGDGTRLSIL.